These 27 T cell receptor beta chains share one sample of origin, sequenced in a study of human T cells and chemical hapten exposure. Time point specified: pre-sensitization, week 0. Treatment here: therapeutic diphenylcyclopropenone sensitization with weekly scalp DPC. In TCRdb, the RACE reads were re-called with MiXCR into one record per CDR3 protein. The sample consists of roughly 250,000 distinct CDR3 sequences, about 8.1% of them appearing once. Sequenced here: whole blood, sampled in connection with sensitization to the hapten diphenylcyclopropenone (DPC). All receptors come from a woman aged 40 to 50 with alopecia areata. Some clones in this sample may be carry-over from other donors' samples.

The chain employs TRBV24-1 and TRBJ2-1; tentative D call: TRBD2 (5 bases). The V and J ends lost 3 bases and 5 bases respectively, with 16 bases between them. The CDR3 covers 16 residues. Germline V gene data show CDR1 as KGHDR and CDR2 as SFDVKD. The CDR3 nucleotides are TGTGCCACCAGTGATCCGGGCGCGGGCAGGAACAATGAGCAGTTCTTC. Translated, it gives CATSDPGAGRNNEQFF.

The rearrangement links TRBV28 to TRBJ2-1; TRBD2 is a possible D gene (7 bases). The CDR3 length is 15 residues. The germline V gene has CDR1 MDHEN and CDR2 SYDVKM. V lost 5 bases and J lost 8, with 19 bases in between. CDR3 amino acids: CASSPGGGGRDEQFF. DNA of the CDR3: TGTGCCAGCAGTCCCGGAGGGGGAGGGCGCGATGAGCAGTTCTTC.

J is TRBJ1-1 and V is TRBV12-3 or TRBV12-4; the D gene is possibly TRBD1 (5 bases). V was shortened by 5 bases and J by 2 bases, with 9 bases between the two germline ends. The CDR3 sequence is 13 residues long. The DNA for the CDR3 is TGTGCCAGCAGTCGACAGAGCAACACTGAAGCTTTCTTT. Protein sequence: CASSRQSNTEAFF.

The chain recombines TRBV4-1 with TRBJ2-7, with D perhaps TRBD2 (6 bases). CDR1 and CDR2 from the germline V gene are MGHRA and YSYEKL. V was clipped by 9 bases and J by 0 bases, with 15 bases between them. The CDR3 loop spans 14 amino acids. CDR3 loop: CARISGGSSYEQYF. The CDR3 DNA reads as TGCGCCAGAATTAGCGGTGGGAGCTCCTACGAGCAGTACTTC.

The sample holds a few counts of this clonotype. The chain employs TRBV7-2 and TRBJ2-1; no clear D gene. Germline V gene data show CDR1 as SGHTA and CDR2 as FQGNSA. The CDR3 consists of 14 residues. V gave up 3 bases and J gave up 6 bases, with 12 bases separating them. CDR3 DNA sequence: TGTGCCAGCAGCTTCCTTACCCGGGCCAATGAGCAGTTCTTC. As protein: CASSFLTRANEQFF.

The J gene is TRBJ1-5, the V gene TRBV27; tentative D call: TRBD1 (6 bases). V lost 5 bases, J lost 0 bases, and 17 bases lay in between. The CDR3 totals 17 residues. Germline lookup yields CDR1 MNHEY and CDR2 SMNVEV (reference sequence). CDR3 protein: CASSPLTQGISNQPQHF. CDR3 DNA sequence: TGTGCCAGCAGTCCATTAACACAGGGAATTAGCAATCAGCCCCAGCATTTT.

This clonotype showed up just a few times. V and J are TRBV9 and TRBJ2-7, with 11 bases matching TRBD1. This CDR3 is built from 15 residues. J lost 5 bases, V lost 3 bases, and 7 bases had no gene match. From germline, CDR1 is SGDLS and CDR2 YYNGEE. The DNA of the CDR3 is TGTGCCAGCAGCGGACGGACAGGGGGCGGGGACGAGCAGTACTTC. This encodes CASSGRTGGGDEQYF.

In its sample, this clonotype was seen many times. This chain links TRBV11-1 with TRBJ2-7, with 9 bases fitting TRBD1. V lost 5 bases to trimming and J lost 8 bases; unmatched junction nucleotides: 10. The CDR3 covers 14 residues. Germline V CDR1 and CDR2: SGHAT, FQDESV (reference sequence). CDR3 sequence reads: CASSPGTGKHQQYF. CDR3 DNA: TGTGCCAGCAGCCCCGGGACAGGGAAACATCAGCAGTACTTC.

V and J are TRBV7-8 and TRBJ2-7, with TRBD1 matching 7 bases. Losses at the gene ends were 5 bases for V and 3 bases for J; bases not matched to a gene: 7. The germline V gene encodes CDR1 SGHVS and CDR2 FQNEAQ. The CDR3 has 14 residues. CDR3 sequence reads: CASSRDRRSYEQYF. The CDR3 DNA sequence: TGTGCCAGCAGCCGGGACAGAAGAAGCTACGAGCAGTACTTC. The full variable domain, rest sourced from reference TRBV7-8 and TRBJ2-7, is GAGVSQSPRYKVAKRGQDVALRCDPISGHVSLFWYQQALGQGPEFLTYFQNEAQLDKSGLPSDRFFAERPEGSVSTLKIQRTQQEDSAVYLCASSRDRRSYEQYFGPGTRLTVT.

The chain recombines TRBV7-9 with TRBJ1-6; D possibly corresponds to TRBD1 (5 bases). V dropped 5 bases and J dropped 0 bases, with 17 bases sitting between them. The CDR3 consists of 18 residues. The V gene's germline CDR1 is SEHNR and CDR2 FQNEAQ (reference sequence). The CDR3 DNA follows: TGTGCCAGCAGCGAAACAGGATCCCGGAGCTCCTATAATTCACCCCTCCACTTT. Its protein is CASSETGSRSSYNSPLHF.

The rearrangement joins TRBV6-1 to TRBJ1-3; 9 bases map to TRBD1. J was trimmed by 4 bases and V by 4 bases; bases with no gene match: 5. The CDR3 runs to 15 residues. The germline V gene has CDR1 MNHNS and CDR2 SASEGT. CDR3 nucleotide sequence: TGTGCCAGCAGTGTCACAGGGGGCAGGGGAAACACCATATATTTT. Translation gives CASSVTGGRGNTIYF.

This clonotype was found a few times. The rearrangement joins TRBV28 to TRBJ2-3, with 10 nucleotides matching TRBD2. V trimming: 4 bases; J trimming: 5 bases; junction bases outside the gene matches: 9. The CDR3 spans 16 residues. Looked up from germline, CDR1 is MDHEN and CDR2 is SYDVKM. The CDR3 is CASSSVSGRAIDTQYF. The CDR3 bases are TGTGCCAGCAGTTCGGTCAGCGGGAGGGCCATAGATACGCAGTATTTT.

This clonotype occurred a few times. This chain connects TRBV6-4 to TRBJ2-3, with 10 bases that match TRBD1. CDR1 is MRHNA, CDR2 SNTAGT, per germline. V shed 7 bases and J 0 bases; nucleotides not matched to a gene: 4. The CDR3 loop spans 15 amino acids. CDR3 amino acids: CASIPGQGSTDTQYF. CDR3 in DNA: TGTGCCAGCATTCCGGGACAGGGGAGCACAGATACGCAGTATTTT.

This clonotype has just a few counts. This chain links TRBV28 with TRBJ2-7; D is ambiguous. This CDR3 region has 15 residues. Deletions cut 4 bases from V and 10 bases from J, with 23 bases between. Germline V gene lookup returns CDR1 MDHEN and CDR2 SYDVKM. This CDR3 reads CASSSRSGVPYGQYF. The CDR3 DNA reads TGTGCCAGCAGTTCGCGTTCTGGAGTCCCCTATGGTCAGTACTTC.

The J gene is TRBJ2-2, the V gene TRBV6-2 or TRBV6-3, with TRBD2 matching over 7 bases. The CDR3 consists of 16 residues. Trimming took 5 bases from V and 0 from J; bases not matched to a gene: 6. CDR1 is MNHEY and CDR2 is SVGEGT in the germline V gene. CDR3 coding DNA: TGTGCCAGCAGTCAGGGAGGGCAAACGAACACCGGGGAGCTGTTTTTT. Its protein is CASSQGGQTNTGELFF.

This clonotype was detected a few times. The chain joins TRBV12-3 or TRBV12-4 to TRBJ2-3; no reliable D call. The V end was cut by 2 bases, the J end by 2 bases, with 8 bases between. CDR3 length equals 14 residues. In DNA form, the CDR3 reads TGTGCCAGCAGTTTAATACCTCTCACAGATACGCAGTATTTT. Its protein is CASSLIPLTDTQYF.

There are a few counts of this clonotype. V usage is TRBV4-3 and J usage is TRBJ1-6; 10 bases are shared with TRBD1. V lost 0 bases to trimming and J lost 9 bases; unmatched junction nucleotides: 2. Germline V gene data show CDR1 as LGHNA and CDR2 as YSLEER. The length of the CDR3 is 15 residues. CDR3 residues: CASSQETGGLSPLHF. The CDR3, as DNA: TGCGCCAGCAGCCAAGAGACAGGGGGCCTTTCACCCCTCCACTTT.

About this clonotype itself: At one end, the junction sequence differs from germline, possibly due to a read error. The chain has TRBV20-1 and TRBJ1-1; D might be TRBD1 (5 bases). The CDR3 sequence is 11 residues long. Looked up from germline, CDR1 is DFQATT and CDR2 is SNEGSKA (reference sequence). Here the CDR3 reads CSAPTDTEAFF. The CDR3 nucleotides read TGCAGTGCTCCAACGGACACGGAAGCTTTCTTT.

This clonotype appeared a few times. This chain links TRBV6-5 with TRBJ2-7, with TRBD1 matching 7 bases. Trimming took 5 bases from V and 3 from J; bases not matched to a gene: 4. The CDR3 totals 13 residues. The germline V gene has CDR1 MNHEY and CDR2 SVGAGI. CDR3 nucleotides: TGTGCCAGCAGTGATACAGGGGTCTACGAGCAGTACTTC. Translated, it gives CASSDTGVYEQYF.

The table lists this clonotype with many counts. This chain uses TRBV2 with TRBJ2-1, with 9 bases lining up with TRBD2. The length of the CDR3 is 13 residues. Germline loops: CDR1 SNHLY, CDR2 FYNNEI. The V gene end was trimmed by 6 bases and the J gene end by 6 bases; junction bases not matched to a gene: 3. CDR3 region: CASSWTSANEQFF. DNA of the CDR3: TGTGCCAGCAGCTGGACTAGCGCCAATGAGCAGTTCTTC.

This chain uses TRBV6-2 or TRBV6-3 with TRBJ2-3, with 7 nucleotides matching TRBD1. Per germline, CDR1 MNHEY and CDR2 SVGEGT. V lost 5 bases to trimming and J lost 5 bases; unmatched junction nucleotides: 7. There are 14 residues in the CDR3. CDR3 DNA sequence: TGTGCCAGCAGTGGACAGGCTTGGAAAGATACGCAGTATTTT. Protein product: CASSGQAWKDTQYF.

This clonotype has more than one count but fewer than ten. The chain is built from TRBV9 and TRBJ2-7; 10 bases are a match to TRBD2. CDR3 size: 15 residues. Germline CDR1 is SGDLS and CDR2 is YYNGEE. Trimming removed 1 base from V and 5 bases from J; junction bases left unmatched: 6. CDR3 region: CASSVRAGGPNEQYF. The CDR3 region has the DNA TGTGCCAGCAGCGTACGAGCGGGAGGGCCCAACGAGCAGTACTTC.

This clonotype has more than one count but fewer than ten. The CDR3 sequence: CASSSSALAKNIQYF. For the CDR3, the DNA is TGTGCCAGCAGTTCATCGGCTCTAGCCAAAAACATTCAGTACTTC. The J gene is TRBJ2-4, the V gene TRBV12-3 or TRBV12-4; D is undetermined. The CDR3 is made up of 15 amino acids. With 4 bases removed from V and 0 bases from J, the gap between germline ends came to 10 bases.

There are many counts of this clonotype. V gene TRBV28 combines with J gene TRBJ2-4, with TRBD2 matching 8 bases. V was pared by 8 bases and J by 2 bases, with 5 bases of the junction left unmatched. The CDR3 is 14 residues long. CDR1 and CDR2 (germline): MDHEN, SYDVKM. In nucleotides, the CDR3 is TGTGCCAGCGGGCGGGGGGCGACCAAAAACATTCAGTACTTC. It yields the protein CASGRGATKNIQYF.

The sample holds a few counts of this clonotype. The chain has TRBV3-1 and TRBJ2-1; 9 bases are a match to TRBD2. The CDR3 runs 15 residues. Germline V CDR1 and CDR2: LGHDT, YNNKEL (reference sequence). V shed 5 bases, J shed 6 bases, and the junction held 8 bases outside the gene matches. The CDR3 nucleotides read TGTGCCAGCAGCTCTAGCGGGGCAACCAGCAATGAGCAGTTCTTC. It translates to CASSSSGATSNEQFF.

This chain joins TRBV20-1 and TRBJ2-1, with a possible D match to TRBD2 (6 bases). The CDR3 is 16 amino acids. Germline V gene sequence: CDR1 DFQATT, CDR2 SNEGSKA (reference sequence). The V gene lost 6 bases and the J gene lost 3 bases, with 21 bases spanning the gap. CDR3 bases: TGCAGTGCCGTTCCCCCTAGCGTGGCCATCTACAATGAGCAGTTCTTC. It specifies CSAVPPSVAIYNEQFF.

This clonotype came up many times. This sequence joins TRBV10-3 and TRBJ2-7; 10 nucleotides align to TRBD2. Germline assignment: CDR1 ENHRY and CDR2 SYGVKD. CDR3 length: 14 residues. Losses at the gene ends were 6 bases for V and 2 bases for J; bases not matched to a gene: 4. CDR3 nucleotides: TGTGCCATCAGGAGGACTAGCGGAGCCTACGAGCAGTACTTC. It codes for CAIRRTSGAYEQYF.